The 32 T cell receptor beta chains given below trace back to one sample, sequenced in a study of blood T cell repertoires in COVID-19. Libraries were prepared by immunoSEQ multiplex PCR; TCRdb keeps only in-frame clonotypes and omits some of them. Here the sample spans 100,000 to 150,000 clones, 70% to 90% being singletons. Sequencing input: peripheral blood. The receptors come from a woman aged 45-65 years with acute or convalescent COVID-19.

J is TRBJ2-3 and V is TRBV27, with D possibly matching TRBD1 (6 bases). The CDR3 is 15 residues long. In germline, CDR1 is MNHEY, CDR2 SMNVEV (reference sequence). V lost 5 bases and J 0 bases, leaving 12 bases between the germline ends. CDR3 nucleotides: TGTGCCAGCAGTCTGGGGACACGAAGCACAGATACGCAGTATTTT. Translating it yields CASSLGTRSTDTQYF.

The chain recombines TRBV3-1 (or the pseudogene TRBV3-2) with TRBJ1-1; weak D call: TRBD1 (5 bases). The CDR3 contains 16 residues. Germline CDR1 LGHDT, CDR2 YNNKEL (reference sequence). V was clipped by 2 bases and J by 11 bases, with 24 bases between them. As DNA, the CDR3 is TGTGCCAGCAGCCAAAAAGGGTCCCAGGGTCGGGTGCGGGCTTTCTTT. This encodes CASSQKGSQGRVRAFF.

This chain links TRBV6-6 with TRBJ1-3; 10 nucleotides align to TRBD1. From germline, CDR1 is MNHNY and CDR2 SVGAGI (reference sequence). The trim removed 5 bases at V and 3 bases at J, leaving 4 bases unmatched. The CDR3 consists of 15 residues. The CDR3 protein is CASSATGGGGNTIYF. The CDR3 nucleotides are TGTGCCAGCAGTGCGACAGGGGGCGGTGGAAACACCATATATTTT.

J is TRBJ2-1 and V is TRBV7-9, with 9 bases matching TRBD1. Trimming cost V 5 bases and J 10 bases; bases outside gene matches: 6. The length of the CDR3 is 13 residues. From germline, CDR1 is SEHNR and CDR2 FQNEAQ (reference sequence). The CDR3 here is CASSRNTGGEQFF. CDR3 in DNA: TGTGCCAGCAGCCGAAACACAGGGGGCGAGCAGTTCTTC.

The chain is built from TRBV29-1 and TRBJ1-5, with 7 bases aligning to TRBD1. J gave up 2 bases and V 2 bases, and 3 bases lay outside the gene matches. This CDR3 contains 14 residues. Germline V gene sequence: CDR1 SQVTM, CDR2 ANQGSEA. The chain's CDR3 is CSVETGTGNQPQHF. The CDR3 nucleotides read TGCAGCGTTGAAACCGGGACAGGCAATCAGCCCCAGCATTTT.

The chain is built from TRBV18 and TRBJ2-3, with 12 nucleotides matching TRBD2. V was clipped by 3 bases and J by 0 bases; unmatched bases: 7. This CDR3 contains 18 residues. Germline CDR1 reads KGHSH; CDR2 reads LQKENI. CDR3 sequence reads: CASSPFTGTSGSTDTQYF. The DNA for the CDR3 is TGTGCCAGCTCACCCTTCACCGGGACTAGCGGGAGCACAGATACGCAGTATTTT.

The rearrangement uses TRBV18 and TRBJ1-2; no clear D gene. CDR3 length: 16 residues. Between the trimmed V and J ends, which lost 0 bases and 0 bases, there was a span of 11 bases. CDR1 is KGHSH and CDR2 is LQKENI in the germline V gene. The CDR3 loop reads CASSPPGRYTNYGYTF. CDR3 bases: TGTGCCAGCTCACCACCGGGCCGGTATACTAACTATGGCTACACCTTC.

The gene calls are TRBV5-6 and TRBJ1-1; tentative D call: TRBD1 (6 bases). Germline CDR1 SGHDT, CDR2 YYEEEE. The V end lost 2 bases, the J end lost 4 bases, and 15 bases lay between the germline ends. The length of the CDR3 is 15 residues. The CDR3 here is CASSFSTGLFTEAFF. The CDR3 DNA reads as TGTGCCAGCAGCTTCTCAACAGGGTTGTTCACTGAAGCTTTCTTT. The full variable domain, its missing parts supplied by reference TRBV5-6 and TRBJ1-1, is DAGVTQSPTHLIKTRGQQVTLRCSPKSGHDTVSWYQQALGQGPQFIFQYYEEEERQRGNFPDRFSGHQFPNYSSELNVNALLLGDSALYLCASSFSTGLFTEAFFGQGTRLTVV.

This sequence joins TRBV15 and TRBJ2-1; 13 nucleotides line up with TRBD2. The V gene end was trimmed by 1 base and the J gene end by 6 bases; junction bases not matched to a gene: 0. In germline, CDR1 is LNHNV, CDR2 YYDKDF (reference sequence). This CDR3 contains 15 residues. The CDR3, as DNA: TGTGCCACCAGCAGAGGGACTAGCGGGGGCAATGAGCAGTTCTTC. This translates into CATSRGTSGGNEQFF. The whole variable domain, remainder taken from reference TRBV15 and TRBJ2-1, is DAMVIQNPRYQVTQFGKPVTLSCSQTLNHNVMYWYQQKSSQAPKLLFHYYDKDFNNEADTPDNFQSRRPNTSFCFLDIRSPGLGDTAMYLCATSRGTSGGNEQFFGPGTRLTVL.

The chain's CDR3 is CASSPDGANYGYTF. CDR3 DNA: TGTGCCAGCAGCCCGGACGGGGCTAACTATGGCTACACCTTC. The chain carries TRBV7-3 and TRBJ1-2; D is unresolved. Germline CDR1 reads SGHTA; CDR2 reads FQGTGA. The CDR3 runs 14 residues. V lost 5 bases and J lost 0, with 10 bases in between.

The chain uses TRBV19 and TRBJ1-5; TRBD1 aligns across 10 bases. The germline V gene encodes CDR1 LNHDA and CDR2 SQIVND (reference sequence). V was clipped by 5 bases and J by 5 bases; unmatched bases: 6. This CDR3 contains 15 residues. The CDR3 here is CASSWGQGIDQPQHF. In DNA form, the CDR3 reads TGTGCCAGTAGTTGGGGACAGGGGATTGATCAGCCCCAGCATTTT.

The chain is built from TRBV7-2 and TRBJ2-1; D not resolved. V lost 5 bases and J 0 bases, leaving 11 bases between the germline ends. The CDR3 runs to 15 residues. Germline CDR1 is SGHTA and CDR2 is FQGNSA. CDR3 amino acids: CASSPSSSSYNEQFF. The DNA of the CDR3 is TGTGCCAGCAGCCCCTCCTCGAGCTCCTACAATGAGCAGTTCTTC.

This clone was detected only a few times. The chain joins TRBV3-1 (or the pseudogene TRBV3-2) to TRBJ2-3; 12 positions agree with TRBD2. This CDR3 has 18 amino acids. Trimming at V came to 0 bases and at J to 5 bases, leaving 9 bases not matched to a gene. Per the germline V gene, CDR1 is LGHDT and CDR2 is YNNKEL (reference sequence). CDR3 protein: CASSQDLLAGGLKDTQYF. CDR3 bases: TGTGCCAGCAGCCAAGATCTTCTAGCGGGGGGGCTTAAAGATACGCAGTATTTT.

This chain joins TRBV13 and TRBJ2-3, with TRBD2 identical over 14 bases. The CDR3 totals 16 residues. Germline loops: CDR1 PRHDT, CDR2 FYEKMQ (reference sequence). With V trimmed by 5 bases and J by 4 bases, 5 bases remained unmatched. CDR3 in DNA: TGTGCCAGCAGCCCCCGACTAGCGGGAGGGGCAGATACGCAGTATTTT. This translates into CASSPRLAGGADTQYF.

The rearrangement joins TRBV30 to TRBJ1-6; tentative D call: TRBD1 (6 bases). The CDR3 covers 13 residues. Looked up from germline, CDR1 is GTSNPN and CDR2 is SVGIG (reference sequence). V gave up 6 bases and J gave up 9 bases, with 15 bases separating them. In DNA, the CDR3 is TGTGCCTGCACCGGGACACAAGTTTCACCCCTCCACTTT. Translated: CACTGTQVSPLHF.

A few counts support this clone. The CDR3 bases are TGCGCCAGCAGCGTAGACACCAGCTCACCCCTCCACTTT. Its translation is CASSVDTSSPLHF. The chain carries TRBV5-1 and TRBJ1-6; no reliable D call. V lost 4 bases and J 10 bases, leaving 12 bases between the germline ends. The CDR3 has 13 residues. CDR1 is SGHRS, CDR2 YFSETQ, per germline.

Only a few counts were recorded for this clone. The chain carries TRBV19 and TRBJ1-6; D is ambiguous. V was cut by 3 bases and J by 8 bases, with 11 bases left in between. Looked up from germline, CDR1 is LNHDA and CDR2 is SQIVND (reference sequence). This CDR3 comprises 14 residues. CDR3 bases: TGTGCCAGTAGTATGGAGAATTGGCATTCACCCCTCCACTTT. Its protein is CASSMENWHSPLHF.

The chain is built from TRBV4-1 and TRBJ2-3; no reliable D call. CDR3 length equals 15 residues. The V end was cut by 4 bases, the J end by 0 bases, with 11 bases between. From germline, CDR1 is MGHRA and CDR2 YSYEKL. For the CDR3, the DNA is TGCGCCAGCAGCCTCCAAGCGTATAGCACAGATACGCAGTATTTT. It is translated as CASSLQAYSTDTQYF.

The V gene is TRBV4-1, the J gene TRBJ2-7, with a possible D match to TRBD1 (5 bases). The CDR3 extends over 17 amino acids. V lost 1 base and J 1 base, leaving 17 bases between the germline ends. The germline CDR1 and CDR2 sequences are MGHRA and YSYEKL. The CDR3 DNA reads as TGCGCCAGCAGCCAAGTGGCGGCAGGGCCCAGGTCCTACGAGCAGTACTTC. Residues: CASSQVAAGPRSYEQYF.

This rearrangement joins TRBV27 to TRBJ2-3, with 8 bases matching TRBD2. The V gene end was trimmed by 5 bases and the J gene end by 0 bases; junction bases not matched to a gene: 7. The CDR3 consists of 16 residues. The V gene's germline CDR1 is MNHEY and CDR2 SMNVEV (reference sequence). Written as DNA, the CDR3 is TGTGCCAGCAGTACCATTAGCGGGGAGAGCACAGATACGCAGTATTTT. Amino acid sequence: CASSTISGESTDTQYF.

The rearrangement links TRBV5-6 to TRBJ1-2; TRBD1 agrees at 9 bases. The CDR3 totals 15 residues. Germline V gene lookup returns CDR1 SGHDT and CDR2 YYEEEE. V shed 3 bases, J shed 2 bases, and the junction held 5 bases outside the gene matches. The CDR3 DNA sequence: TGTGCCAGCAGCTCAAGGACAGGGGCCAACTATGGCTACACCTTC. It codes for CASSSRTGANYGYTF.

The chain joins TRBV10-3 to TRBJ1-4; D uncertain. The CDR3 has 12 amino acids. V shed 5 bases and J shed 8 bases, with 9 bases lying between them. CDR1 ENHRY and CDR2 SYGVKD come from the germline V gene. The CDR3: CAISPGGEKLFF. CDR3 nucleotide sequence: TGTGCCATCAGTCCGGGAGGGGAAAAACTGTTTTTT.

The chain combines TRBV6-1 with TRBJ2-7, with D perhaps TRBD2 (6 bases). The CDR3 has 13 amino acids. The germline V gene has CDR1 MNHNS and CDR2 SASEGT. Trimming left V 1 base short and J 4 bases short, with 8 bases between. CDR3 sequence reads: CASSEERGYEQYF. CDR3 sequence (DNA): TGTGCCAGCAGTGAAGAACGGGGGTACGAGCAGTACTTC.

This chain connects TRBV19 to TRBJ1-1; D gene uncertain. The CDR3 consists of 15 residues. CDR1 LNHDA and CDR2 SQIVND come from the germline V gene (reference sequence). V lost 4 bases and J 5 bases, leaving 17 bases between the germline ends. CDR3 DNA: TGTGCCAGTAGTAGGGCTCTTGGCACGGGAACTGAAGCTTTCTTT. The encoded protein is CASSRALGTGTEAFF.

This sequence joins TRBV15 and TRBJ2-7; 8 bases line up with TRBD1. Germline lookup yields CDR1 LNHNV and CDR2 YYDKDF (reference sequence). The CDR3 contains 17 residues. The V and J ends lost 0 bases and 7 bases, in that order; junction bases with no gene match: 14. The CDR3 sequence is CATSRDYIWQGAGEQYF. CDR3 in DNA: TGTGCCACCAGCAGAGATTATATCTGGCAGGGGGCGGGAGAGCAGTACTTC.

The chain couples TRBV29-1 to TRBJ2-1; TRBD2 agrees at 10 bases. Germline CDR1 and CDR2: SQVTM and ANQGSEA. The CDR3 is made up of 15 amino acids. The junction had 9 bases not matched to a gene; V was cut back by 6 bases and J by 4 bases. CDR3 protein: CSVASSSGSYNEQFF. CDR3 DNA sequence: TGCAGCGTGGCCTCCTCTAGCGGGAGTTACAATGAGCAGTTCTTC.

The chain carries TRBV6-1 and TRBJ2-1, with 7 nucleotides matching TRBD2. Germline values: CDR1 MNHNS, CDR2 SASEGT. The junction had 5 bases not matched to a gene; V was cut back by 1 base and J by 5 bases. CDR3 length: 15 residues. In DNA, the CDR3 is TGTGCCAGCAGTGAAGGAGGGGCGGGGGACAATGAGCAGTTCTTC. Encoded protein: CASSEGGAGDNEQFF.

The chain recombines TRBV5-8 with TRBJ1-2; D might be TRBD1 (5 bases). Trimming took 2 bases from V and 4 from J, leaving 12 bases between them. Germline V gene data show CDR1 as SGHTS and CDR2 as YDEGEE. This CDR3 is 14 amino acids long. The CDR3 loop is CASSFGAGSYGYTF. In DNA form, the CDR3 reads TGTGCCAGCAGCTTTGGGGCAGGATCCTATGGCTACACCTTC. Variable domain in full (rest from reference TRBV5-8 and TRBJ1-2): EAGVTQSPTHLIKTRGQQATLRCSPISGHTSVYWYQQALGLGLQFLLWYDEGEERNRGNFPPRFSGRQFPNYSSELNVNALELEDSALYLCASSFGAGSYGYTFGSGTRLTVV.

This chain uses TRBV6-6 with TRBJ2-7; 7 bases are a match to TRBD2. The CDR3 totals 15 residues. After removal of 0 bases from V and 3 bases from J, the junction contained 5 bases not matched to a gene. Germline assignment: CDR1 MNHNY and CDR2 SVGAGI (reference sequence). The DNA of the CDR3 is TGTGCCAGCAGTTACTCGACTAGCTCATACTACGAGCAGTACTTC. Encoded protein: CASSYSTSSYYEQYF.

This rearrangement joins TRBV7-6 to TRBJ1-5; unclear D gene. Trimming left V 5 bases short and J 2 bases short, with 19 bases between. The CDR3 has 17 amino acids. Germline assignment: CDR1 SGHVS and CDR2 FNYEAQ. In DNA form, the CDR3 reads TGTGCCAGCAGCAAATGGGCGGGGAATGATGGCAATCAGCCCCAGCATTTT. It is translated as CASSKWAGNDGNQPQHF.

The J gene is TRBJ2-3, the V gene TRBV11-2; D is unresolved. This CDR3 is 13 amino acids long. V gave up 2 bases and J gave up 4 bases, with 7 bases separating them. Germline CDR1 is SGHAT and CDR2 is FQNNGV. The CDR3 sequence is CASSLSLADTQYF. The CDR3 DNA reads as TGTGCCAGCAGCTTAAGCTTGGCAGATACGCAGTATTTT. The full variable domain, in which reference TRBV11-2 and TRBJ2-3 provide the parts outside the CDR3, is EAGVAQSPRYKIIEKRQSVAFWCNPISGHATLYWYQQILGQGPKLLIQFQNNGVVDDSQLPKDRFSAERLKGVDSTLKIQPAKLEDSAVYLCASSLSLADTQYFGPGTRLTVL.

The chain has TRBV2 and TRBJ1-1, with a tentative D call TRBD1 (6 bases). Per germline, CDR1 SNHLY and CDR2 FYNNEI. The V end lost 6 bases, the J end lost 4 bases, and 15 bases lay between the germline ends. The CDR3 extends over 14 amino acids. CDR3 protein: CASRDRLSSTEAFF. CDR3 bases: TGTGCCAGCAGAGACAGGCTTTCCAGCACTGAAGCTTTCTTT.